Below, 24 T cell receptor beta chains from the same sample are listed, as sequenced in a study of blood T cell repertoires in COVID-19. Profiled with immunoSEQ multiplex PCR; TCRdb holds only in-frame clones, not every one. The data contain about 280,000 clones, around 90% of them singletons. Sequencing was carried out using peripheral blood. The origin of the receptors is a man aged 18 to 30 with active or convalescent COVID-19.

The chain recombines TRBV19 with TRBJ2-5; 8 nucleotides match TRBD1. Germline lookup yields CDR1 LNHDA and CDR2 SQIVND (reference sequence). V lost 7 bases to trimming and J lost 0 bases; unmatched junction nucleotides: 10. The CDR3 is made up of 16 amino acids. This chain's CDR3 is CASKAGTGPYQETQYF. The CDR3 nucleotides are TGTGCCAGTAAGGCGGGGACAGGACCGTACCAAGAGACCCAGTACTTC.

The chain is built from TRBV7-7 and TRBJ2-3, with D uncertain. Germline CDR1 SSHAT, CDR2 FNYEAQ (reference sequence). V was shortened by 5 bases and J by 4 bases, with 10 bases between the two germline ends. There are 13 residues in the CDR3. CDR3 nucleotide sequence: TGTGCCAGCAGCCCGGTCCCTCCAGATACGCAGTATTTT. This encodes CASSPVPPDTQYF.

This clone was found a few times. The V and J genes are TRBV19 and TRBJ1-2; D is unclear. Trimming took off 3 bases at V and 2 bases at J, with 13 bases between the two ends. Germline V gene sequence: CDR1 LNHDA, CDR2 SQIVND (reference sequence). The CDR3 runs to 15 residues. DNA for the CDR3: TGTGCCAGTAGTATTGGAATTGGCGGAAACTATGGCTACACCTTC. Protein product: CASSIGIGGNYGYTF.

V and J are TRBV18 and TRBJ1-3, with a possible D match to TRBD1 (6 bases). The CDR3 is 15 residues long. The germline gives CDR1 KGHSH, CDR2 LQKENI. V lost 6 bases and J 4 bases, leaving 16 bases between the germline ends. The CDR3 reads CASSPTGTRGNTIYF. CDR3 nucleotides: TGTGCCAGCTCCCCTACAGGGACACGCGGAAACACCATATATTTT. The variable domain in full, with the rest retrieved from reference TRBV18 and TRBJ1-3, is NAGVMQNPRHLVRRRGQEARLRCSPMKGHSHVYWYRQLPEEGLKFMVYLQKENIIDESGMPKERFSAEFPKEGPSILRIQQVVRGDSAAYFCASSPTGTRGNTIYFGEGSWLTVV.

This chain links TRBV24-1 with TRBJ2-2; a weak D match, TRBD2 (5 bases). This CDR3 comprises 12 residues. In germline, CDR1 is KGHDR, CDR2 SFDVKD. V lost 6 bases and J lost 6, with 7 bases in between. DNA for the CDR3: TGTGCCACCAGTCTGGGAGCCGGGGAGCTGTTTTTT. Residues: CATSLGAGELFF.

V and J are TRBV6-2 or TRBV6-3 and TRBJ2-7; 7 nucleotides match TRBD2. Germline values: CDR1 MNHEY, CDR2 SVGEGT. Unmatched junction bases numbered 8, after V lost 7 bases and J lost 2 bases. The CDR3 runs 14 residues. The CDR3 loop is CASTPVGGAYEQYF. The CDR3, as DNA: TGTGCCAGCACCCCCGTGGGGGGGGCCTACGAGCAGTACTTC.

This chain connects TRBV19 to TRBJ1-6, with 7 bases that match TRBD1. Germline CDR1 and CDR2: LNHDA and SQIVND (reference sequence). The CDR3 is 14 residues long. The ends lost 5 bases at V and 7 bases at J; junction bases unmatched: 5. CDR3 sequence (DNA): TGTGCCAGTAGTGGTGACAGGGTGAATTCACCCCTCCACTTT. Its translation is CASSGDRVNSPLHF.

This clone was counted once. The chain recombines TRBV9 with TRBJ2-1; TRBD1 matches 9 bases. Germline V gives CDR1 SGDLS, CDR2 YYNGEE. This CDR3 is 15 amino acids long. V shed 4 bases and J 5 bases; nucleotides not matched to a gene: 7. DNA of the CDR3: TGTGCCAGCAGCCCATCGGGACAGGGTAACAATGAGCAGTTCTTC. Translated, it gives CASSPSGQGNNEQFF.

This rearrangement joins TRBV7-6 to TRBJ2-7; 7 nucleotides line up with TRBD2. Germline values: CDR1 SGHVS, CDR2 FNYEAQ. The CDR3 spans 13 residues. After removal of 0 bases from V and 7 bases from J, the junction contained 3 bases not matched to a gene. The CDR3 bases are TGTGCCAGCAGCTTAGCGGGACTAAATGAGCAGTACTTC. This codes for CASSLAGLNEQYF.

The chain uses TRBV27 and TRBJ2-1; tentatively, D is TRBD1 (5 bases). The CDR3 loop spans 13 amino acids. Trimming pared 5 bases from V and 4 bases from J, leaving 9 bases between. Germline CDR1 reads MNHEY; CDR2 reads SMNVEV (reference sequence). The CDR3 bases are TGTGCCAGCAGTCCGGACACTTACAATGAGCAGTTCTTC. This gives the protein CASSPDTYNEQFF.

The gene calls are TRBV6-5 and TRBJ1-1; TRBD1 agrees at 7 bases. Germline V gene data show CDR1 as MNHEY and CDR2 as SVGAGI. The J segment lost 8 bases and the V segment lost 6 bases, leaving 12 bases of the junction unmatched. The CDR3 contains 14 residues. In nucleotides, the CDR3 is TGTGCCAGCAGAGATGAGGGTACAGGGGAAGAAGCTTTCTTT. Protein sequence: CASRDEGTGEEAFF.

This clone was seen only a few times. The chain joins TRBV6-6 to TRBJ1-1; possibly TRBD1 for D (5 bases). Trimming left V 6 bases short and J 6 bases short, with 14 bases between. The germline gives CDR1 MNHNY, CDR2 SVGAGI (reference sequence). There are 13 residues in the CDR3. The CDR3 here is CASSEGVIAEAFF. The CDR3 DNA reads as TGTGCCAGCAGCGAAGGGGTTATCGCTGAAGCTTTCTTT.

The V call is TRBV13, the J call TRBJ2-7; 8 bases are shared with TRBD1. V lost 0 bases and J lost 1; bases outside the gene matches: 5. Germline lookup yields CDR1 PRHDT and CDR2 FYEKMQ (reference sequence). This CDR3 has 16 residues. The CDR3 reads CASSLGGQGLSYEQYF. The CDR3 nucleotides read TGTGCCAGCAGCTTAGGCGGACAGGGTTTATCCTACGAGCAGTACTTC.

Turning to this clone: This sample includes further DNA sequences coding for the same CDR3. The chain's CDR3 is CASSETGLNSPLHF. The CDR3 nucleotides read TGTGCCAGCAGTGAAACAGGGTTAAATTCACCCCTCCACTTT. This chain links TRBV2 with TRBJ1-6; TRBD1 is a possible D gene (6 bases). Trimming took 2 bases from V and 7 from J, leaving 9 bases between them. The germline V gene has CDR1 SNHLY and CDR2 FYNNEI. The CDR3 is made up of 14 amino acids.

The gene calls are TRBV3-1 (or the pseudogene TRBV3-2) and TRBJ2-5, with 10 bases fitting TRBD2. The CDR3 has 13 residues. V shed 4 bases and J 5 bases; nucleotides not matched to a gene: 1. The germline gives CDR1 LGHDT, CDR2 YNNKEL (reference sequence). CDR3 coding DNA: TGTGCCAGCAGCCTTAGCGGGGGGGAGACCCAGTACTTC. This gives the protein CASSLSGGETQYF.

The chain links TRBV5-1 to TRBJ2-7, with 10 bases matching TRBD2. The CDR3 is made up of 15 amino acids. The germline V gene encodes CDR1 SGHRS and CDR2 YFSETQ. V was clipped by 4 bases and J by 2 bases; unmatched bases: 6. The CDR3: CASSILAGAPYEQYF. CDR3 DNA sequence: TGCGCCAGCAGCATCCTAGCGGGGGCCCCCTACGAGCAGTACTTC.

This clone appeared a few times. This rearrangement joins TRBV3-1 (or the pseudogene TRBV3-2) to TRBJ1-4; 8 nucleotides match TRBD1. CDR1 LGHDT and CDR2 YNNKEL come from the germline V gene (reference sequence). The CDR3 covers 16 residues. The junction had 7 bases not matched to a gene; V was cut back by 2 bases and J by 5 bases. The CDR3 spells CASSQRWTGLNEKLFF. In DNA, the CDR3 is TGTGCCAGCAGCCAACGGTGGACAGGGTTAAATGAAAAACTGTTTTTT.

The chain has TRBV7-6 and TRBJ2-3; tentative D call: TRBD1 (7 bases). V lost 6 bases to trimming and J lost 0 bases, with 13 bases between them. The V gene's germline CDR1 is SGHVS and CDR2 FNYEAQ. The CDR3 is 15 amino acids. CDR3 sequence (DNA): TGTGCCAGCAGTTTGACAGGGACTAGCACAGATACGCAGTATTTT. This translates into CASSLTGTSTDTQYF.

CDR3 amino acids: CASSSDREQYF. The CDR3 nucleotides are TGTGCCAGCAGCTCCGACAGGGAACAGTACTTC. The chain is built from TRBV11-2 and TRBJ2-7; TRBD1 matches at 7 bases. The CDR3 covers 11 residues. The germline gives CDR1 SGHAT, CDR2 FQNNGV. The junction had 4 bases not matched to a gene; V was cut back by 4 bases and J by 10 bases. Full variable domain (outside the CDR3, taken from reference TRBV11-2 and TRBJ2-7): EAGVAQSPRYKIIEKRQSVAFWCNPISGHATLYWYQQILGQGPKLLIQFQNNGVVDDSQLPKDRFSAERLKGVDSTLKIQPAKLEDSAVYLCASSSDREQYFGPGTRLTVT.

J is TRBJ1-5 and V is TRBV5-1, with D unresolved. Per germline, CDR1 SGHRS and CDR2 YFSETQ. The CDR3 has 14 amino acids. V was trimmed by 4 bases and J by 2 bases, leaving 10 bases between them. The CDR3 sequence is CASSPGDGNQPQHF. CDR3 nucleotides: TGCGCCAGCAGCCCCGGGGATGGCAATCAGCCCCAGCATTTT.

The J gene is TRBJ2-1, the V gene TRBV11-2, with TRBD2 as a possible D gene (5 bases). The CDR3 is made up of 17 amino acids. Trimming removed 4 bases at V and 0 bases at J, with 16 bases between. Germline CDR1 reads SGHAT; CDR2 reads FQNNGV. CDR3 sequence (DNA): TGTGCCAGCAGCTCCAGAGGTCTGGGGAGCTCCTACAATGAGCAGTTCTTC. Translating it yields CASSSRGLGSSYNEQFF.

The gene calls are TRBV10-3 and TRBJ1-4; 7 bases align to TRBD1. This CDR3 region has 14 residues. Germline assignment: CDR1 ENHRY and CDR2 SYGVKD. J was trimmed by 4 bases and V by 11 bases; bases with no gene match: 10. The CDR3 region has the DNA TGTGCCTCGGCAGCCGGGACAGTTAATGAAAAACTGTTTTTT. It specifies CASAAGTVNEKLFF.

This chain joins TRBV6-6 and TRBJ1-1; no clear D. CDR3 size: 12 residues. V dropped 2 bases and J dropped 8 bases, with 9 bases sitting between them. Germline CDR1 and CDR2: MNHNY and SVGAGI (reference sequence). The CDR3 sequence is CASSYTQAEAFF. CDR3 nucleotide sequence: TGTGCCAGCAGTTACACTCAGGCGGAAGCTTTCTTT.

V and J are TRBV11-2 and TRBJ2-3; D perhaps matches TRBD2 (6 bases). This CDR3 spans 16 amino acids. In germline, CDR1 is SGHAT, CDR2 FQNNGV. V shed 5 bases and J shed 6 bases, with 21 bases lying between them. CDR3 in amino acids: CASSPILASLPDTQYF. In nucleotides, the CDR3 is TGTGCCAGCAGCCCAATACTAGCTTCCCTCCCCGATACGCAGTATTTT.